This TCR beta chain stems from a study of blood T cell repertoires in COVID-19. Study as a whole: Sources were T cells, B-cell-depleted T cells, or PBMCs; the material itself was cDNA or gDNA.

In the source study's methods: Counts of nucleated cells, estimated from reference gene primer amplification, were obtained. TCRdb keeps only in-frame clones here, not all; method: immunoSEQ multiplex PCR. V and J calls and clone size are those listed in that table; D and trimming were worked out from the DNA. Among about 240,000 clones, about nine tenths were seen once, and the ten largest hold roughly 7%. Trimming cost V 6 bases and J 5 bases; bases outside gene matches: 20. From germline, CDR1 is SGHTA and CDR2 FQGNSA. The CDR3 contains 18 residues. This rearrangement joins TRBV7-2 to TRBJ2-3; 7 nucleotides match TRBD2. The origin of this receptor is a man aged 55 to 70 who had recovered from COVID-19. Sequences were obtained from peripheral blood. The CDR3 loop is CASRLRAPSGARGDTQYF. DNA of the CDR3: TGTGCCAGCAGACTTAGGGCTCCGAGCGGGGCCCGAGGAGATACGCAGTATTTT.